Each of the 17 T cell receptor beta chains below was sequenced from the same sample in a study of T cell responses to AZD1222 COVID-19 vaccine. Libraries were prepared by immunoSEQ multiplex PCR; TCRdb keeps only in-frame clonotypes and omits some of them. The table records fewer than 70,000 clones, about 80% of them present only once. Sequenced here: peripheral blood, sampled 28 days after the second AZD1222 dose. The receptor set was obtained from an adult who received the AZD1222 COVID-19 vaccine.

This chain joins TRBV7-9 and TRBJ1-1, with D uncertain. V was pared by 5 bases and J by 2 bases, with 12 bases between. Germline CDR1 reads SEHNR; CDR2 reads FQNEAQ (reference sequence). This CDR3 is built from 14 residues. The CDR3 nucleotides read TGTGCCAGCAGCCCCGAGAGGTCAAACACTGAAGCTTTCTTT. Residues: CASSPERSNTEAFF.

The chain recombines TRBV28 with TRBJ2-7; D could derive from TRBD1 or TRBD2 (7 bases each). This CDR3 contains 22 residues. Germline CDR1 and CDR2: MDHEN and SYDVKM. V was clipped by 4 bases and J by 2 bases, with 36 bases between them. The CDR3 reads CASSSYTFTGERGGGMTYEQYF. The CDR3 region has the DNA TGTGCCAGCAGTTCCTATACCTTTACAGGGGAAAGGGGAGGGGGAATGACCTACGAGCAGTACTTC.

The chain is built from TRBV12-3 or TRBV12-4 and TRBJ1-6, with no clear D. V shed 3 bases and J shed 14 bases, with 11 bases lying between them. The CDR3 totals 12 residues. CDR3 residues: CASSLGVLSLHF. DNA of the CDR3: TGTGCCAGCAGTTTGGGTGTTCTATCCCTCCACTTT.

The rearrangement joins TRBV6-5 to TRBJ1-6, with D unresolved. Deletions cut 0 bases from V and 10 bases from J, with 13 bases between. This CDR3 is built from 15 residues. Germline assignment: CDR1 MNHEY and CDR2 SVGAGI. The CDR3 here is CASSYSKGIGSPLHF. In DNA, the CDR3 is TGTGCCAGCAGTTACTCGAAAGGGATCGGGTCACCCCTCCACTTT.

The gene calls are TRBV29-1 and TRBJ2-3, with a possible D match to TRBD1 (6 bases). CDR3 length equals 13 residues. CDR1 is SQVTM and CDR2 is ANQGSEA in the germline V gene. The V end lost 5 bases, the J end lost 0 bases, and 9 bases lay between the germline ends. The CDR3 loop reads CSVRQGSTDTQYF. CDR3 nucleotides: TGCAGCGTTCGGCAGGGGAGCACAGATACGCAGTATTTT.

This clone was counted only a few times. The CDR3 loop reads CAWSTGTSKTRTNEKLFF. CDR3 nucleotide sequence: TGTGCCTGGAGTACCGGGACAAGTAAAACCAGAACTAATGAAAAACTGTTTTTT. The chain employs TRBV30 and TRBJ1-4; D is perhaps TRBD1 (6 bases). From germline, CDR1 is GTSNPN and CDR2 SVGIG (reference sequence). Trimming left V 2 bases short and J 1 base short, with 20 bases between. The CDR3 consists of 18 residues. Using reference TRBV30 and TRBJ1-4 for the parts outside the CDR3, the full variable domain is SQTIHQWPATLVQPVGSPLSLECTVEGTSNPNLYWYRQAAGRGLQLLFYSVGIGQISSEVPQNLSASRPQDRQFILSSKKLLLSDSGFYLCAWSTGTSKTRTNEKLFFGSGTQLSVL.

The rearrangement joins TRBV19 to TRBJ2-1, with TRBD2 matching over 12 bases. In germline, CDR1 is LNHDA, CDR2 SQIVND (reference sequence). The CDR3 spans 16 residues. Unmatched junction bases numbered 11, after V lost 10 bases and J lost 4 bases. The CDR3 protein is CAISAASGGVYNEQFF. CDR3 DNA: TGTGCCATAAGTGCGGCTAGCGGGGGGGTTTACAATGAGCAGTTCTTC.

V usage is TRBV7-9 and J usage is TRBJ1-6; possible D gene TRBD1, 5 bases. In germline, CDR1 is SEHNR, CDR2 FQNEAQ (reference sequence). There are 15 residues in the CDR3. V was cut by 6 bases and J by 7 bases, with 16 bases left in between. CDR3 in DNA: TGTGCCAGCAGGTTACAGGACTTGGGGAATTCACCCCTCCACTTT. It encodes CASRLQDLGNSPLHF.

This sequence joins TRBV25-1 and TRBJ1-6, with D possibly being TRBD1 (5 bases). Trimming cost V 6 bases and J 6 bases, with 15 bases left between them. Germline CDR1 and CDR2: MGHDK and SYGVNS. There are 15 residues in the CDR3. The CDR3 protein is CASRGGAAGNSPLHF. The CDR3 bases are TGTGCCAGCAGGGGAGGGGCCGCTGGTAATTCACCCCTCCACTTT.

CDR3 sequence reads: CASSARLEVNQPQHF. The DNA for the CDR3 is TGCGCCAGCAGCGCCCGCTTGGAGGTAAATCAGCCCCAGCATTTT. The chain links TRBV4-3 to TRBJ1-5; D is undetermined. Germline lookup yields CDR1 LGHNA and CDR2 YSLEER. V lost 5 bases, J lost 4 bases, and 15 bases lay in between. This CDR3 spans 15 amino acids.

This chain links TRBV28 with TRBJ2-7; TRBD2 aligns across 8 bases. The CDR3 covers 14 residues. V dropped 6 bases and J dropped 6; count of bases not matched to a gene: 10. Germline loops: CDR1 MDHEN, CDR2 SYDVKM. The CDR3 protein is CASRGPGGGGEQYF. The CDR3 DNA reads TGTGCCAGCAGGGGACCGGGGGGGGGTGGCGAGCAGTACTTC.

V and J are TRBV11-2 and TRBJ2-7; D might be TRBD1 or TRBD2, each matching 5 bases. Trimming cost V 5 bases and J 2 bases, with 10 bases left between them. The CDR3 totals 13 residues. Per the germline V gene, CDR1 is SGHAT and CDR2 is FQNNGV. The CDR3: CASSPGATYEQYF. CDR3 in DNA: TGTGCCAGCAGCCCCGGGGCTACCTACGAGCAGTACTTC.

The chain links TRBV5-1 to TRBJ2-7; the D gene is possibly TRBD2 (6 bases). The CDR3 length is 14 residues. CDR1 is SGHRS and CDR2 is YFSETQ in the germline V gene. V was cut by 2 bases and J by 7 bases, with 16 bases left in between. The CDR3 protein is CASSFNGRGGEQYF. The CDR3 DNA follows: TGCGCCAGCAGCTTTAACGGGAGAGGCGGGGAGCAGTACTTC.

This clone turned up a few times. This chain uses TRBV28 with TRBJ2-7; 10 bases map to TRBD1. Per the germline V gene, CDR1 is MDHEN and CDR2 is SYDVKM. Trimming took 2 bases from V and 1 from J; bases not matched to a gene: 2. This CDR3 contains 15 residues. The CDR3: CASSLPGQGSYEQYF. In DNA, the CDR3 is TGTGCCAGCAGTTTACCGGGACAGGGGTCCTACGAGCAGTACTTC.

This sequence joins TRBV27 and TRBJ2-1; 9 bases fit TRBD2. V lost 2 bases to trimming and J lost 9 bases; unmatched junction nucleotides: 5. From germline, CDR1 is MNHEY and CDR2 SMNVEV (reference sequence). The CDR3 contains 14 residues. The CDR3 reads CASSLAGGQVEQFF. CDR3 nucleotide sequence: TGTGCCAGCAGTTTAGCGGGGGGGCAGGTTGAGCAGTTCTTC.

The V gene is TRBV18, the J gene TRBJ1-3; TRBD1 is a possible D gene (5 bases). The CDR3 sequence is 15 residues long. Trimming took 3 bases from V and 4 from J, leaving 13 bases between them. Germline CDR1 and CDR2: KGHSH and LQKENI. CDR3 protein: CASSPAGGSGNTIYF. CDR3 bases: TGTGCCAGCTCACCCGCCGGGGGATCAGGAAACACCATATATTTT.

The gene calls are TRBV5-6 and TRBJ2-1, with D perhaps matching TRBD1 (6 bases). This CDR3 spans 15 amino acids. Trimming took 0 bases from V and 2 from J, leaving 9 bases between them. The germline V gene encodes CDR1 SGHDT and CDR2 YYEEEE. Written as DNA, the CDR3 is TGTGCCAGCAGCTTGGTCGACAGGACCTACAATGAGCAGTTCTTC. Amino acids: CASSLVDRTYNEQFF.